Below, 30 T cell receptor beta chains from the same sample are listed, as sequenced in a study of siplizumab effects on memory and regulatory T cells. Profiling relied on immunoSEQ multiplex PCR, and the TCRdb table lists in-frame clones only, not all of them. Among about 100,000 clones listed, more than 85% were seen once. Input material: CD4+ T cells sorted from blood. Receptor source: a human donor in good health.

The chain combines TRBV11-2 with TRBJ1-5; D is unresolved. CDR1 is SGHAT and CDR2 is FQNNGV in the germline V gene. The CDR3 spans 12 residues. Trimming stripped 5 bases from V and 3 bases from J, with 5 bases between. The CDR3 DNA reads as TGTGCCAGCAGCAGTTACAATCAGCCCCAGCATTTT. This encodes CASSSYNQPQHF. Combining the CDR3 with reference TRBV11-2 and TRBJ1-5 gives the whole variable domain EAGVAQSPRYKIIEKRQSVAFWCNPISGHATLYWYQQILGQGPKLLIQFQNNGVVDDSQLPKDRFSAERLKGVDSTLKIQPAKLEDSAVYLCASSSYNQPQHFGDGTRLSIL.

The chain employs TRBV5-1 and TRBJ2-3; D possibly uses TRBD1 or TRBD2 (5 bases each). The germline V gene encodes CDR1 SGHRS and CDR2 YFSETQ. V lost 3 bases, J lost 4 bases, and 12 bases lay in between. The length of the CDR3 is 14 residues. DNA for the CDR3: TGCGCCAGCAGCTCCGGGACGGCTCCAGATACGCAGTATTTT. Amino acid sequence: CASSSGTAPDTQYF.

The rearrangement joins TRBV4-1 to TRBJ2-5, with 13 bases matching TRBD2. V shed 4 bases and J 9 bases; nucleotides not matched to a gene: 11. The CDR3 has 16 amino acids. Looked up from germline, CDR1 is MGHRA and CDR2 is YSYEKL. CDR3 nucleotide sequence: TGCGCCAGCAGCCCGACTAGCGGGGGGTTAGTTTGGTCCCAGTACTTC. Translating it yields CASSPTSGGLVWSQYF.

The chain employs TRBV7-9 and TRBJ2-4; tentative D call: TRBD2 (5 bases). The CDR3 runs 13 residues. Germline V CDR1 and CDR2: SEHNR, FQNEAQ (reference sequence). V was trimmed by 3 bases and J by 6 bases, leaving 9 bases between them. The CDR3 DNA reads as TGTGCCAGCAGCTTGGGCGGGCCAAACATTCAGTACTTC. It yields the protein CASSLGGPNIQYF.

This clone appeared once. The V gene is TRBV7-9, the J gene TRBJ2-5, with 7 nucleotides matching TRBD1. Trimming removed 2 bases from V and 1 base from J; junction bases left unmatched: 13. Germline values: CDR1 SEHNR, CDR2 FQNEAQ (reference sequence). The CDR3 has 18 amino acids. The CDR3 bases are TGTGCCAGCAGCTTAACGTCAGTAGGGGGCCTTCTCCAAGAGACCCAGTACTTC. Its translation is CASSLTSVGGLLQETQYF.

The chain employs TRBV5-1 and TRBJ1-1, with TRBD1 as a possible D gene (6 bases). This CDR3 contains 15 residues. Germline V gene lookup returns CDR1 SGHRS and CDR2 YFSETQ. The V and J ends lost 0 bases and 1 base respectively, with 10 bases between them. The CDR3 region is CASSLGTAPNTEAFF. The CDR3, as DNA: TGCGCCAGCAGCTTGGGGACAGCCCCGAACACTGAAGCTTTCTTT.

The chain combines TRBV11-2 with TRBJ2-5; possibly TRBD2 for D (6 bases). This CDR3 region has 15 residues. Trimming stripped 2 bases from V and 1 base from J, with 11 bases between. CDR1 and CDR2 from the germline V gene are SGHAT and FQNNGV. The CDR3 sequence is CASSLSSGFQETQYF. The DNA for the CDR3 is TGTGCCAGCAGCTTAAGTAGCGGATTCCAAGAGACCCAGTACTTC.

V usage is TRBV5-6 and J usage is TRBJ2-5; TRBD1 agrees at 7 bases. V lost 7 bases to trimming and J lost 5 bases; unmatched junction nucleotides: 8. The CDR3 is 13 amino acids. Germline V gene lookup returns CDR1 SGHDT and CDR2 YYEEEE. The CDR3 reads CASRDRVRETQYF. The CDR3 coding sequence is TGTGCCAGCCGAGACAGGGTCAGGGAGACCCAGTACTTC.

V gene TRBV2 combines with J gene TRBJ2-7, with D hard to call. V was shortened by 4 bases and J by 0 bases, with 10 bases between the two germline ends. CDR1 is SNHLY, CDR2 FYNNEI, per germline. There are 14 residues in the CDR3. The CDR3, as DNA: TGTGCCAGCAGTGTATCGGGCATCTCCTACGAGCAGTACTTC. Translation gives CASSVSGISYEQYF.

J is TRBJ1-1 and V is TRBV2; D is unclear. The germline V gene has CDR1 SNHLY and CDR2 FYNNEI. V lost 6 bases, J lost 0 bases, and 14 bases lay in between. The CDR3 consists of 15 residues. CDR3 DNA: TGTGCCAGCAGAACAATAGAGGGCTTGAACACTGAAGCTTTCTTT. This encodes CASRTIEGLNTEAFF. Together with reference TRBV2 and TRBJ1-1, the CDR3 gives the full variable domain: EPEVTQTPSHQVTQMGQEVILRCVPISNHLYFYWYRQILGQKVEFLVSFYNNEISEKSEIFDDQFSVERPDGSNFTLKIRSTKLEDSAMYFCASRTIEGLNTEAFFGQGTRLTVV.

This sequence joins TRBV7-9 and TRBJ2-1, with TRBD2 identical over 16 bases. Germline values: CDR1 SEHNR, CDR2 FQNEAQ (reference sequence). CDR3 size: 19 residues. Germline trimming cut 3 bases from V and 1 base from J; bases unmatched to any gene: 6. CDR3 sequence: CASSLGLAGGLVSYNEQFF. CDR3 coding DNA: TGTGCCAGCAGCTTGGGACTAGCGGGGGGGCTAGTGTCCTACAATGAGCAGTTCTTC.

V and J are TRBV10-2 and TRBJ2-3; D gene unclear. The CDR3 sequence is 11 residues long. V lost 5 bases to trimming and J lost 6 bases, with 6 bases between them. CDR1 and CDR2 from the germline V gene are WSHSY and SAAADI. Here the CDR3 DNA reads TGCGCCAGCAGTTTTTTGGATACGCAGTATTTT. Amino acid sequence: CASSFLDTQYF.

The V and J genes are TRBV5-7 and TRBJ1-3; D might be TRBD1 (5 bases). TRBV5-7 is sorted into the ORF group, with uncertain function. V was clipped by 4 bases and J by 4 bases, with 12 bases between them. The length of the CDR3 is 14 residues. This CDR3 reads CASSRDGWGNTIYF. CDR3 nucleotides: TGTGCCAGCAGCCGGGACGGGTGGGGAAACACCATATATTTT.

The J gene is TRBJ2-2, the V gene TRBV9; 10 bases match TRBD2. The CDR3 runs 18 residues. Germline-derived CDR1 and CDR2 are SGDLS and YYNGEE. The J segment lost 2 bases and the V segment lost 0 bases, leaving 7 bases of the junction unmatched. The CDR3 coding sequence is TGTGCCAGCAGCGTAGTAGCTAGCGGGGGCGGTAACACCGGGGAGCTGTTTTTT. It translates to CASSVVASGGGNTGELFF. The full variable domain, with the rest looked up from reference TRBV9 and TRBJ2-2, is DSGVTQTPKHLITATGQRVTLRCSPRSGDLSVYWYQQSLDQGLQFLIQYYNGEERAKGNILERFSAQQFPDLHSELNLSSLELGDSALYFCASSVVASGGGNTGELFFGEGSRLTVL.

This chain connects TRBV2 to TRBJ1-4; 10 positions match TRBD1. The CDR3 length is 14 residues. The germline V gene encodes CDR1 SNHLY and CDR2 FYNNEI. With V trimmed by 5 bases and J by 7 bases, 4 bases remained unmatched. CDR3 nucleotide sequence: TGTGCCAGCAGTTCCGGGACAGGGGCTGAAAAACTGTTTTTT. It translates to CASSSGTGAEKLFF.

This clone was seen just once. The V gene is TRBV5-4, the J gene TRBJ2-2; no clear D. The germline CDR1 and CDR2 sequences are SGHNT and YYREEE (reference sequence). The ends were cut back, 6 bases at V and 3 bases at J, with 9 bases in the middle. This CDR3 contains 13 residues. CDR3 nucleotides: TGTGCCAGCAACACCCTCGACACCGGGGAGCTGTTTTTT. As protein: CASNTLDTGELFF.

The J gene is TRBJ1-3, the V gene TRBV6-5; no firm D call. Germline V gives CDR1 MNHEY, CDR2 SVGAGI. With 0 bases removed from V and 0 bases from J, the gap between germline ends came to 9 bases. The CDR3 loop spans 16 amino acids. CDR3 protein: CASSYSRAISGNTIYF. For the CDR3, the DNA is TGTGCCAGCAGTTACTCGAGGGCCATCTCTGGAAACACCATATATTTT.

The chain is built from TRBV5-1 and TRBJ2-1; possible D gene TRBD2, 6 bases. The CDR3 runs to 15 residues. V lost 5 bases to trimming and J lost 3 bases, with 15 bases between them. Germline CDR1 is SGHRS and CDR2 is YFSETQ. CDR3 DNA: TGCGCCAGCAGTACAACTCCGGGAGTCTACAATGAGCAGTTCTTC. Translated, it gives CASSTTPGVYNEQFF.

This chain joins TRBV6-1 and TRBJ1-1; maybe TRBD1 (6 bases). V lost 9 bases and J lost 6, with 14 bases in between. The CDR3 runs to 12 residues. The germline gives CDR1 MNHNS, CDR2 SASEGT. The CDR3 loop reads CASGWGAAEAFF. Written as DNA, the CDR3 is TGTGCCAGTGGGTGGGGGGCGGCTGAAGCTTTCTTT.

The rearrangement uses TRBV7-8 and TRBJ2-7; TRBD1 matches 8 bases. CDR3 length: 14 residues. CDR1 is SGHVS and CDR2 is FQNEAQ in the germline V gene. Trimming removed 0 bases from V and 3 bases from J; junction bases left unmatched: 1. CDR3 region: CASSLAGTGYEQYF. CDR3 nucleotides: TGTGCCAGCAGCTTAGCCGGGACAGGCTACGAGCAGTACTTC.

The chain joins TRBV7-2 to TRBJ1-5; 9 nucleotides align to TRBD1. This CDR3 region has 14 residues. CDR1 and CDR2 (germline): SGHTA, FQGNSA. Losses at the gene ends were 5 bases for V and 2 bases for J; bases not matched to a gene: 1. DNA of the CDR3: TGTGCCAGCAGCCGACAGGGGGGCAATCAGCCCCAGCATTTT. It encodes CASSRQGGNQPQHF.

V is TRBV23-1 and J is TRBJ1-2; a weak D match, TRBD1 (6 bases). TRBV23-1 is annotated as an ORF whose role is uncertain. V was cut by 0 bases and J by 4 bases, with 15 bases left in between. The CDR3 is 16 residues long. CDR3 nucleotides: TGCGCCAGCAGTCAATCGGGGAGGGGGGCCTCCTATGGCTACACCTTC. Translation gives CASSQSGRGASYGYTF.

The gene calls are TRBV28 and TRBJ2-1, with 11 bases identical to TRBD2. Germline CDR1 is MDHEN and CDR2 is SYDVKM. V lost 7 bases, J lost 4 bases, and 9 bases stayed unmatched. This CDR3 contains 16 residues. CDR3 residues: CASNSLAGGVYNEQFF. In nucleotides, the CDR3 is TGTGCCAGCAACTCCTTAGCGGGGGGGGTGTACAATGAGCAGTTCTTC. Using reference TRBV28 and TRBJ2-1 for the parts outside the CDR3, the full variable domain is DVKVTQSSRYLVKRTGEKVFLECVQDMDHENMFWYRQDPGLGLRLIYFSYDVKMKEKGDIPEGYSVSREKKERFSLILESASTNQTSMYLCASNSLAGGVYNEQFFGPGTRLTVL.

The chain recombines TRBV10-3 with TRBJ1-6, with D unresolved. This CDR3 has 14 residues. CDR1 and CDR2 (germline): ENHRY, SYGVKD. With 4 bases removed from V and 4 bases from J, the gap between germline ends came to 8 bases. CDR3 nucleotide sequence: TGTGCCATCAGTGGCAGCGGGTATAATTCACCCCTCCACTTT. Encoded protein: CAISGSGYNSPLHF.

This clone was found once. This sequence joins TRBV27 and TRBJ2-3; D gene unclear. The CDR3 sequence is 15 residues long. Trimming pared 3 bases from V and 1 base from J, leaving 11 bases between. CDR1 is MNHEY and CDR2 is SMNVEV in the germline V gene (reference sequence). The CDR3 here is CASSFYGDRTDTQYF. The CDR3 coding sequence is TGTGCCAGCAGTTTCTATGGGGATCGCACAGATACGCAGTATTTT.

The chain couples TRBV5-6 to TRBJ1-5, with a weak D call TRBD1 (5 bases). The CDR3 runs to 16 residues. V was pared by 2 bases and J by 5 bases, with 17 bases between. CDR1 and CDR2 from the germline V gene are SGHDT and YYEEEE. In DNA, the CDR3 is TGTGCCAGCAGCTTTCAGGACACGGTCTGGGATCAGCCCCAGCATTTT. This encodes CASSFQDTVWDQPQHF.

The DNA for the CDR3 is TGTGCCAGCAGTTTTTCCTTCCAGGGCTATGGCTACACCTTC. It codes for CASSFSFQGYGYTF. This chain connects TRBV27 to TRBJ1-2, with D possibly being TRBD1 (5 bases). Looked up from germline, CDR1 is MNHEY and CDR2 is SMNVEV (reference sequence). This CDR3 contains 14 residues. Trimming took 3 bases from V and 4 from J, leaving 12 bases between them.

The count of this clone is one. J is TRBJ2-2 and V is TRBV7-2; D may correspond to TRBD1 or TRBD2 (6 bases each). CDR1 is SGHTA and CDR2 is FQGNSA in the germline V gene. Trimming left V 1 base short and J 3 bases short, with 15 bases between. The CDR3 covers 17 residues. This CDR3 is CASSLDGGHFYTGELFF. The CDR3 DNA follows: TGTGCCAGCAGCTTAGACGGGGGCCATTTTTACACCGGGGAGCTGTTTTTT.

The chain joins TRBV28 to TRBJ1-2; a possible D gene is TRBD1 (6 bases). This CDR3 region has 16 residues. Trimming pared 3 bases from V and 4 bases from J, leaving 18 bases between. Germline V lookup: CDR1 MDHEN, CDR2 SYDVKM. CDR3 nucleotide sequence: TGTGCCAGCAGTTTTCGGGGGGCGCGGGATCCCTATGGCTACACCTTC. This translates into CASSFRGARDPYGYTF.

This clone was seen a single time. V gene TRBV18 combines with J gene TRBJ1-6; weak D call: TRBD1 (6 bases). Trimming removed 0 bases at V and 7 bases at J, with 16 bases between. There are 17 residues in the CDR3. The germline V gene has CDR1 KGHSH and CDR2 LQKENI. Here the CDR3 DNA reads TGTGCCAGCTCACCACCGGGGGGACGGGGGCTCAATTCACCCCTCCACTTT. It translates to CASSPPGGRGLNSPLHF.